The present T cell receptor (beta chain) was sequenced within a study of cytomegalovirus exposure and HLA in healthy donors. Study-level results: When analyzed later, a missense DCLRE1C variant was found to be linked to TCR beta V- and J-gene trimming. It was approximately 150 TCR beta chains that were listed as cytomegalovirus-associated.

Points on this clone: Its target is unknown. The sample carries other DNA sequences with the same CDR3.

The ends lost 2 bases at V and 7 bases at J; junction bases unmatched: 10. Looked up from germline, CDR1 is SGHRS and CDR2 is YFSETQ. CDR3 length: 16 residues. The PCR employed 60 Vbeta primers together with 13 Jbeta primers. Measured with immunoSEQ multiplex PCR; TCRdb has only the in-frame clones, and not every one. This sample has roughly 110,000 clones; roughly four fifths occur once, and the top ten carry roughly a fifth. The material sequenced was PBMCs. The genes are TRBV5-1 and TRBJ2-1; 9 nucleotides line up with TRBD1. This TCR derives from a man aged 25 to 45 in good health and CMV-seropositive. The CDR3 nucleotides read TGCGCCAGCAGCTTTGGGACAGGGTTAAGAGGTAATGAGCAGTTCTTC. As protein: CASSFGTGLRGNEQFF.